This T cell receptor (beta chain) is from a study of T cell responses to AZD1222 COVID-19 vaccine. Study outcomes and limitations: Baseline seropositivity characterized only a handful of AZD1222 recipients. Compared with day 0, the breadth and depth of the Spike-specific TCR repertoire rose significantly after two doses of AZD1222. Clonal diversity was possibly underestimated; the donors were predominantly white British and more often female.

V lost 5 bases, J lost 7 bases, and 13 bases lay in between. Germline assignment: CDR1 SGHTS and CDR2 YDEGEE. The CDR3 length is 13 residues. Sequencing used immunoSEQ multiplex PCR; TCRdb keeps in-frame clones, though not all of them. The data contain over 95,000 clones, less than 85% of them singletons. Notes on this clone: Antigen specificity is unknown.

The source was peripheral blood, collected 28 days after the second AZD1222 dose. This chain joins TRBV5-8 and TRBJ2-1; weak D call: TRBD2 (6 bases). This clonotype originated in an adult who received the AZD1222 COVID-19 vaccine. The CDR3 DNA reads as TGTGCCAGCAGTCTTACTAGCAGTAATGAGCAGTTCTTC. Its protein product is CASSLTSSNEQFF.